A selection of T cell receptor beta chains follows, all from one sample in a study of identical twins. MiXCR, applied by TCRdb to the 5' RACE reads, yields one record per CDR3 protein. The table lists about 530,000 distinct CDR3 sequences, around 20% of them singletons, with about 0.5% in the top ten. The sample was also linked to a second study, of yellow fever vaccine responses in identical twins.

Input material: CD4+ T cells sorted from blood. The receptors originated from a young woman in good health. The CDR3 runs from the conserved cysteine through the conserved F or W. A D gene is named only where the DNA matches it firmly. For some rows the clone size is stated as once, few or many, or as a class when expanded; others skip it.

j_call: TRBJ2-7
v_call: TRBV28
clone_size: few
d_call: TRBD1
cdr3_aa: CASSSFPGQALFGYEQYF
cdr3_nt: TGTGCCAGCAGTTCCTTTCCGGGACAGGCACTTTTCGGCTACGAGCAGTACTTC

j_call: TRBJ1-1
v_call: TRBV5-1
clone_size: NA
d_call: NA
cdr3_aa: CASSLYRGTNTEAFF
cdr3_nt: TGCGCCAGCAGCTTGTACCGGGGTACGAACACTGAAGCTTTCTTT

j_call: TRBJ2-1
v_call: TRBV12-3/TRBV12-4
clone_size: few
d_call: NA
cdr3_aa: CASTLGQGSYEQFF
cdr3_nt: TGTGCCAGCACCCTGGGGCAGGGTTCGTATGAGCAGTTCTTC

j_call: TRBJ2-7
v_call: TRBV28
clone_size: few
d_call: NA
cdr3_aa: CASTLFHEQYF
cdr3_nt: TGTGCCAGCACCTTATTCCACGAGCAGTACTTC

j_call: TRBJ2-1
v_call: TRBV24-1
clone_size: NA
d_call: NA
cdr3_aa: CATSDLPNEQFF
cdr3_nt: TGTGCCACCAGTGACCTGCCGAATGAGCAGTTCTTC

j_call: TRBJ2-7
v_call: TRBV2
clone_size: few
d_call: TRBD2
cdr3_aa: CASRTSGSYYEQYF
cdr3_nt: TGTGCCAGCAGGACTAGCGGGAGCTACTACGAGCAGTACTTC

j_call: TRBJ2-5
v_call: TRBV5-1
clone_size: many
d_call: TRBD2
cdr3_aa: CASSFSGLAGETQYF
cdr3_nt: TGCGCCAGCAGCTTCTCGGGACTAGCTGGTGAGACCCAGTACTTC

j_call: TRBJ2-3
v_call: TRBV20-1
clone_size: NA
d_call: NA
cdr3_aa: CSARVSSSSADTQYF
cdr3_nt: TGCAGTGCTAGAGTGTCGTCTAGCAGTGCAGATACGCAGTATTTT

j_call: TRBJ2-1
v_call: TRBV7-2
clone_size: NA
d_call: TRBD1
cdr3_aa: CASSPLRDRRYNEQFF
cdr3_nt: TGTGCCAGCAGCCCTCTCCGGGACAGGCGATACAATGAGCAGTTCTTC

j_call: TRBJ2-3
v_call: TRBV6-1
clone_size: NA
d_call: TRBD2
cdr3_aa: CASSEIRLAGGDTQYF
cdr3_nt: TGTGCCAGCAGTGAAATTCGGCTAGCGGGAGGAGATACGCAGTATTTT

j_call: TRBJ2-1
v_call: TRBV20-1
clone_size: few
d_call: TRBD1
cdr3_aa: CSASTTGSGYNEQFF
cdr3_nt: TGCAGTGCTAGCACGACAGGGTCCGGCTACAATGAGCAGTTCTTC

j_call: TRBJ2-7
v_call: TRBV28
clone_size: NA
d_call: TRBD2
cdr3_aa: CASSPTSGRADQYEQYF
cdr3_nt: TGTGCCAGCAGCCCGACTAGCGGGAGGGCCGATCAGTACGAGCAGTACTTC

j_call: TRBJ2-7
v_call: TRBV7-9
clone_size: once
d_call: TRBD1
cdr3_aa: CASSSQGAGYEQYF
cdr3_nt: TGTGCCAGCAGCTCACAGGGGGCGGGCTACGAGCAGTACTTC

j_call: TRBJ2-2
v_call: TRBV5-1
clone_size: few
d_call: TRBD2
cdr3_aa: CASMVSGDYTGELFF
cdr3_nt: TGCGCCAGCATGGTCAGCGGGGACTACACCGGGGAGCTGTTTTTT

j_call: TRBJ1-6
v_call: TRBV27
clone_size: few
d_call: NA
cdr3_aa: CASTHTIPGRPSNSPLHF
cdr3_nt: TGTGCCAGCACCCACACCATCCCAGGCAGACCATCAAATTCACCCCTCCACTTT

j_call: TRBJ1-5
v_call: TRBV28
clone_size: few
d_call: NA
cdr3_aa: CASFQGARHQPQHF
cdr3_nt: TGTGCCAGTTTTCAGGGAGCTCGCCATCAGCCCCAGCATTTT

j_call: TRBJ2-3
v_call: TRBV11-2
clone_size: few
d_call: NA
cdr3_aa: CASSFSSCWASPTDTQYF
cdr3_nt: TGTGCCAGCAGCTTCAGTAGCTGCTGGGCCAGTCCCACAGATACGCAGTATTTT

j_call: TRBJ1-5
v_call: TRBV20-1
clone_size: NA
d_call: TRBD1
cdr3_aa: CSAQPTGSSNQPQHF
cdr3_nt: TGCAGTGCGCAACCGACAGGGTCGAGCAATCAGCCCCAGCATTTT

j_call: TRBJ2-7
v_call: TRBV10-1
clone_size: few
d_call: TRBD2
cdr3_aa: CASSDGSSGTYEQYF
cdr3_nt: TGCGCCAGCAGTGACGGTTCTAGCGGGACCTACGAGCAGTACTTC

j_call: TRBJ2-1
v_call: TRBV12-3/TRBV12-4
clone_size: few
d_call: NA
cdr3_aa: CASSLQGPVRNEQFF
cdr3_nt: TGTGCCAGCAGTTTACAAGGTCCCGTACGCAATGAGCAGTTCTTC

j_call: TRBJ2-1
v_call: TRBV6-5
clone_size: NA
d_call: TRBD1
cdr3_aa: CASSYSGQVYNEQFF
cdr3_nt: TGTGCCAGCAGTTACTCGGGACAGGTCTACAATGAGCAGTTCTTC

j_call: TRBJ2-5
v_call: TRBV20-1
clone_size: NA
d_call: NA
cdr3_aa: CSARDFGQETQYF
cdr3_nt: TGCAGTGCTAGAGATTTCGGGCAAGAGACCCAGTACTTC

j_call: TRBJ2-1
v_call: TRBV6-1
clone_size: few
d_call: NA
cdr3_aa: CASSEVRTFGDEQFF
cdr3_nt: TGTGCCAGCAGTGAAGTTAGGACTTTTGGGGATGAGCAGTTCTTC

j_call: TRBJ2-1
v_call: TRBV5-1
clone_size: few
d_call: NA
cdr3_aa: CASSLGSGGVWSSEQFF
cdr3_nt: TGCGCCAGCAGCTTGGGTTCCGGTGGAGTTTGGTCAAGTGAGCAGTTCTTC

j_call: TRBJ2-1
v_call: TRBV4-1
clone_size: NA
d_call: TRBD2
cdr3_aa: CASSQALAGGLSEQFF
cdr3_nt: TGCGCCAGCAGCCAAGCCCTAGCGGGAGGGCTCAGTGAGCAGTTCTTC

j_call: TRBJ1-5
v_call: TRBV12-3/TRBV12-4
clone_size: many
d_call: NA
cdr3_aa: CASSPGGDQPQHF
cdr3_nt: TGTGCCAGCAGCCCTGGGGGGGATCAGCCCCAGCATTTT

j_call: TRBJ2-2
v_call: TRBV4-1
clone_size: NA
d_call: TRBD2
cdr3_aa: CASSPSGGGALGGELFF
cdr3_nt: TGCGCCAGCAGCCCCTCGGGCGGGGGGGCCCTTGGCGGGGAGCTGTTTTTT

j_call: TRBJ2-1
v_call: TRBV3-1
clone_size: few
d_call: TRBD1
cdr3_aa: CASRGQVYNEQFF
cdr3_nt: TGTGCCAGCAGGGGACAGGTCTACAATGAGCAGTTCTTC

j_call: TRBJ1-1
v_call: TRBV6-1
clone_size: few
d_call: NA
cdr3_aa: CASSLDGVNTEAFF
cdr3_nt: TGTGCCAGCAGCCTGGACGGGGTGAACACTGAAGCTTTCTTT

j_call: TRBJ2-3
v_call: TRBV5-1
clone_size: few
d_call: TRBD2
cdr3_aa: CASSLASGGFTDTQYF
cdr3_nt: TGCGCCAGCAGCTTGGCTAGCGGGGGGTTCACAGATACGCAGTATTTT

j_call: TRBJ2-4
v_call: TRBV5-6
clone_size: NA
d_call: TRBD2
cdr3_aa: CASSFRNSGVAKNIQYF
cdr3_nt: TGTGCCAGCAGCTTCCGTAATAGCGGGGTAGCCAAAAACATTCAGTACTTC

j_call: TRBJ2-1
v_call: TRBV3-1
clone_size: NA
d_call: NA
cdr3_aa: CASSQELLRGAGPFF
cdr3_nt: TGTGCCAGCAGCCAAGAACTGTTGAGGGGCGCAGGTCCGTTCTTC

j_call: TRBJ2-2
v_call: TRBV5-1
clone_size: few
d_call: TRBD1
cdr3_aa: CASSPESRTGKAGELFF
cdr3_nt: TGCGCCAGCAGCCCTGAATCTAGGACAGGGAAAGCCGGGGAGCTGTTTTTT

j_call: TRBJ2-1
v_call: TRBV12-3/TRBV12-4
clone_size: NA
d_call: NA
cdr3_aa: CASMWRADYNEQFF
cdr3_nt: TGTGCCAGCATGTGGAGGGCCGACTACAATGAGCAGTTCTTC

j_call: TRBJ1-1
v_call: TRBV3-1
clone_size: NA
d_call: NA
cdr3_aa: CASSQGAYRTEAFF
cdr3_nt: TGTGCCAGCAGCCAAGGGGCGTATCGGACTGAAGCTTTCTTT

j_call: TRBJ1-1
v_call: TRBV6-1
clone_size: few
d_call: NA
cdr3_aa: CASSGQFANTEAFF
cdr3_nt: TGTGCCAGCAGTGGACAGTTTGCGAACACTGAAGCTTTCTTT

j_call: TRBJ2-1
v_call: TRBV20-1
clone_size: few
d_call: NA
cdr3_aa: CSARGVEQFF
cdr3_nt: TGCAGTGCTAGGGGCGTTGAGCAGTTCTTC

j_call: TRBJ2-3
v_call: TRBV29-1
clone_size: NA
d_call: TRBD2
cdr3_aa: CSVAGGPADTQYF
cdr3_nt: TGCAGCGTAGCGGGAGGTCCGGCAGATACGCAGTATTTT

j_call: TRBJ2-3
v_call: TRBV9
clone_size: NA
d_call: TRBD2
cdr3_aa: CASSVSSGRGTDTQYF
cdr3_nt: TGTGCCAGCAGCGTAAGCAGCGGGAGGGGCACAGATACGCAGTATTTT

j_call: TRBJ1-2
v_call: TRBV20-1
clone_size: NA
d_call: TRBD1
cdr3_aa: CSARPGTVFYGYTF
cdr3_nt: TGCAGTGCTAGACCCGGGACAGTTTTCTATGGCTACACCTTC

j_call: TRBJ2-7
v_call: TRBV5-1
clone_size: NA
d_call: TRBD2
cdr3_aa: CASSLSGRPSDEQYF
cdr3_nt: TGCGCCAGCAGCTTAAGCGGGAGACCAAGCGACGAGCAGTACTTC